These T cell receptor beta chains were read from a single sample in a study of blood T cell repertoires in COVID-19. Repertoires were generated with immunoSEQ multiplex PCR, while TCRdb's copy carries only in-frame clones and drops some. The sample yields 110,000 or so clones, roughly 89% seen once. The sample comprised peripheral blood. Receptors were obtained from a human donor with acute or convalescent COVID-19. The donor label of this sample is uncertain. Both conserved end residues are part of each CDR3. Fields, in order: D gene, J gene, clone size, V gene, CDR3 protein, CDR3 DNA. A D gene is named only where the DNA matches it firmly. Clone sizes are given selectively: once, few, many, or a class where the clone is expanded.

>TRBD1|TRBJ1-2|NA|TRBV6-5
CASSPGGTGYTF
TGTGCCAGCTCTCCAGGGGGGACTGGCTACACCTTC
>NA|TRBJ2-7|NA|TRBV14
CASSQEYYEQYF
TGTGCCAGCAGCCAAGAGTACTACGAGCAGTACTTC
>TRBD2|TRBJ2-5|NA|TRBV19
CASSISLAGRTQYF
TGTGCCAGTAGTATAAGTCTAGCGGGAAGGACCCAGTACTTC
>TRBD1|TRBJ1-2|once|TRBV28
CASSSPGQSFYGYTF
TGTGCCAGCAGTTCTCCGGGACAGTCCTTCTATGGCTACACCTTC
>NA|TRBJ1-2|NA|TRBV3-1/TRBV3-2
CASSLSTTTNYGYTF
TGTGCCAGCAGCCTTTCGACAACAACAAACTATGGCTACACCTTC
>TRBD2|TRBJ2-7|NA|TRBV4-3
CASSQDLAAPYEQYF
TGCGCCAGCAGCCAAGACCTAGCGGCCCCCTACGAGCAGTACTTC
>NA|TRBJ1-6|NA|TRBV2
CASTSQADSPLHF
TGTGCCAGCACTTCACAGGCAGATTCACCCCTCCACTTT
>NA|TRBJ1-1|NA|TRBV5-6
CASSVSLTDSTEAFF
TGTGCCAGCAGCGTGTCGTTGACAGATTCCACTGAAGCTTTCTTT
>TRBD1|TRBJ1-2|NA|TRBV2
CASSAPGTVNYGYTF
TGTGCCAGCAGTGCCCCCGGGACAGTTAACTATGGCTACACCTTC
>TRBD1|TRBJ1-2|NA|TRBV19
CASTGQGEVDGYTF
TGTGCCAGTACAGGACAGGGGGAGGTTGATGGCTACACCTTC
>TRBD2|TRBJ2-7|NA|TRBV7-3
CASSPAGGRAVYEQYF
TGTGCCAGCAGCCCCGCGGGGGGGAGGGCGGTGTACGAGCAGTACTTC
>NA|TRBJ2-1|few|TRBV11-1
CASSPAEVVSNEQFF
TGTGCCAGCAGCCCCGCCGAGGTAGTCTCCAATGAGCAGTTCTTC
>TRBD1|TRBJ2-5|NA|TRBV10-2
CASGTGQETQYF
TGCGCCAGTGGGACAGGCCAAGAGACCCAGTACTTC
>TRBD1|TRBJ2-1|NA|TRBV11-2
CASRQGLYNEQFF
TGTGCCAGCAGACAGGGGCTCTACAATGAGCAGTTCTTC
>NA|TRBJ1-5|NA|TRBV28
CASSLGGVGQPQHF
TGTGCCAGCAGCTTGGGAGGGGTAGGGCAGCCCCAGCATTTT
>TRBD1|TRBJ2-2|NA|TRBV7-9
CASSRTGSPGELFF
TGTGCCAGCAGTCGGACAGGATCACCCGGGGAGCTGTTTTTT